Listed below are T cell receptor beta chains from one sample, sequenced in a study of blood T cell repertoires in COVID-19. Generated by immunoSEQ multiplex PCR, the TCRdb table keeps only in-frame clones and is missing some. The table includes roughly 360,000 clones, more than 65% detected once. Sample: peripheral blood. The receptors shown here come from a human donor with acute or convalescent COVID-19. The donor label of this sample is uncertain. Each CDR3 is given with its conserved first and last residue. The order of the fields is CDR3 length, V gene, clone size, J gene, D gene, CDR3 DNA, CDR3 protein. D genes are given only for firm matches. Part of the rows lack a size; the others show once, few, many or a class for expanded clones.

>14|TRBV5-1|-|TRBJ2-7|-
TGCGCCAGCAGCTTGGGTAGCGAGACCTACGAGCAGTACTTC
CASSLGSETYEQYF
>15|TRBV7-9|few|TRBJ1-1|-
TGTGCCAGCAGCTTAATTGGACAGTTATTGTCTGAAGCTTTCTTT
CASSLIGQLLSEAFF
>14|TRBV6-6|-|TRBJ1-5|TRBD1
TGTGCCAGCAGTCCCCGGGACAGTAATCAGCCCCAGCATTTT
CASSPRDSNQPQHF
>19|TRBV21-1|-|TRBJ1-2|-
TGTGCCAGCAGCAAAGCCTGGCTGGGGGCGGGTCGAGCTAACTATGGCTACACCTTC
CASSKAWLGAGRANYGYTF
>13|TRBV5-1|-|TRBJ1-2|TRBD1
TGCGCCAGCAGTTCACACAGGGGGCGCGGCTACACCTTC
CASSSHRGRGYTF
>17|TRBV4-1|-|TRBJ2-7|TRBD2
TGCGCCAGCAGCCAAGACGGGGGACTAGCGGGAACCTACGAGCAGTACTTC
CASSQDGGLAGTYEQYF
>14|TRBV5-1|-|TRBJ1-1|TRBD1
TGCGCCAGCAGCTTCCGGACAGGGATCACTGAAGCTTTCTTT
CASSFRTGITEAFF
>14|TRBV5-1|-|TRBJ1-1|-
TGCGCCAGCTCGCAGAGAGAGACTGCCTTTCAAGCTTTCTTT
CASSQRETAFQAFF
>17|TRBV27|few|TRBJ2-7|TRBD1
TGTGCCAGCCGTTCGACCAGAGCCGGGACAGGGGTGTACGAGCAGTACTTC
CASRSTRAGTGVYEQYF
>13|TRBV2|few|TRBJ1-6|-
TGTGCCAGCAGGGACACCCGTAATTCACCCCTCCACTTT
CASRDTRNSPLHF
>15|TRBV6-5|-|TRBJ1-5|-
TGTGCCAGCAGCCCCCGCGGGTCGATCAATCAGCCCCAGCATTTT
CASSPRGSINQPQHF
>16|TRBV7-8|once|TRBJ2-7|-
TGTGCCAGCAGCTCCTTCCCCTCCTTACAGGGTTACGAGCAGTACTTC
CASSSFPSLQGYEQYF
>16|TRBV9|-|TRBJ1-4|TRBD1
TGTGCCAGCAGCGTAGGCAGGGGGCATACTAATGAAAAACTGTTTTTT
CASSVGRGHTNEKLFF
>16|TRBV9|-|TRBJ2-7|TRBD1
TGTGCCAGCAGCGTAGGACAGGGGGAGTGGACTGACGAGCAGTACTTC
CASSVGQGEWTDEQYF
>14|TRBV6-6|-|TRBJ2-7|-
TGTGCCAGCAGCCGCACTCAGGGGCCCAGTGAGCAGTACTTC
CASSRTQGPSEQYF
>19|TRBV18|few|TRBJ1-1|-
TGTGCCAGCTCACCATTGATGGGCAGGGTTCCCCAGGTGAACACTGAAGCTTTCTTT
CASSPLMGRVPQVNTEAFF
>13|TRBV24-1|-|TRBJ1-4|TRBD1
TGTGCCACCACAGACAGGGGGAATGAAAAACTGTTTTTT
CATTDRGNEKLFF
>13|TRBV28|-|TRBJ1-2|-
TGTGCCAGCCGCAGGACTTCTGAATATGGCTACACCTTC
CASRRTSEYGYTF
>15|TRBV4-1|-|TRBJ1-1|-
TGCGCCAGCAACAAAGAGGGCAGGGTCGAAACTGAAGCTTTCTTT
CASNKEGRVETEAFF
>13|TRBV29-1|few|TRBJ2-7|-
TGCAGCGTTGACCAACACGGGTCCTACGAGCAGTACTTC
CSVDQHGSYEQYF
>15|TRBV14|-|TRBJ2-5|-
TGTGCCAGCAGCCAAACAGGGAGAGCCCAAGAGACCCAGTACTTC
CASSQTGRAQETQYF
>13|TRBV3-1/TRBV3-2|-|TRBJ2-7|-
TGTGCCAGCAGCCAGGGGGCTTGGTACGAGCAGTACTTC
CASSQGAWYEQYF
>13|TRBV29-1|-|TRBJ1-1|-
TGCAGCGTTGAGAGGGCGGTGAACACTGAAGCTTTCTTT
CSVERAVNTEAFF
>13|TRBV7-9|few|TRBJ1-1|-
TGTGCCAGCAGTTTCCGAGAGAACACTGAAGCTTTCTTT
CASSFRENTEAFF
>14|TRBV4-2|-|TRBJ1-2|-
TGTGCCAGCAGCCCGGACCGCAGGGTAGGTGGCTACACCTTC
CASSPDRRVGGYTF
>14|TRBV9|-|TRBJ2-5|-
TGTGCCAGCAGCGTAGGTGGGGCGACGGAGACCCAGTACTTC
CASSVGGATETQYF
>15|TRBV11-2|-|TRBJ1-2|-
TGTGCCAGCAGTTCCCCGTCGGGGGGCGCGAACGGCTACACCTTC
CASSSPSGGANGYTF
>13|TRBV7-9|-|TRBJ1-2|-
TGTGCCAGCAGCTTAATTGTCCAGGGTGGCTACACCTTC
CASSLIVQGGYTF
>14|TRBV18|-|TRBJ1-1|TRBD1
TGTGCCAGCTCACTCGACAGGGTTGTAACTGAAGCTTTCTTT
CASSLDRVVTEAFF
>14|TRBV10-1|-|TRBJ2-2|TRBD1
TGCGCCAGGACGACAGGGCTTCACACCGGGGAGCTGTTTTTT
CARTTGLHTGELFF
>14|TRBV5-1|-|TRBJ1-2|TRBD1
TGCGCCAGCAGCTTAACAGGGGGCAACTATGGCTACACCTTC
CASSLTGGNYGYTF
>15|TRBV6-5|-|TRBJ1-1|-
TGTGCCAGCAGCCACCAACAGGGTGTGAACACTGAAGCTTTCTTT
CASSHQQGVNTEAFF
>20|TRBV4-1|-|TRBJ1-5|TRBD1
TGCGCCAGCAGCTGGCATCCGGGACAGGGGACCCCTTATAGCAATCAGCCCCAGCATTTT
CASSWHPGQGTPYSNQPQHF
>12|TRBV6-5|-|TRBJ1-2|-
TGTGCCAGCAGTTACGCGGGGAATGGCTACACCTTC
CASSYAGNGYTF
>17|TRBV7-9|-|TRBJ2-1|TRBD2
TGTGCCAGCAGCCCTCCACCGAGGCTAGCGGTCTACAATGAGCAGTTCTTC
CASSPPPRLAVYNEQFF
>16|TRBV28|-|TRBJ1-2|-
TGTGCCAGCAGTCCGCAACTTCCGGGAGAATACTATGGCTACACCTTC
CASSPQLPGEYYGYTF
>17|TRBV2|-|TRBJ2-6|-
TGTGCCAGCAGTGTGCCGGGGTATAACTCTGGGGCCAACGTCCTGACTTTC
CASSVPGYNSGANVLTF
>16|TRBV29-1|few|TRBJ2-7|TRBD1
TGCAGCGCCCGGGCCCCCGGACAGGAATCCTCCTACGAGCAGTACTTC
CSARAPGQESSYEQYF
>13|TRBV10-3|few|TRBJ1-4|-
TGTGCCATCAGTGAGGTCTTAAATGAAAAACTGTTTTTT
CAISEVLNEKLFF
>15|TRBV19|-|TRBJ1-5|-
TGTGCCTCGCGGACCATACAGGGTGTCTATCAGCCCCAGCATTTT
CASRTIQGVYQPQHF
>12|TRBV29-1|-|TRBJ2-5|-
TGCAGCGTTGAACTAGAACAAGAGACCCAGTACTTC
CSVELEQETQYF
>15|TRBV7-9|-|TRBJ1-1|-
TGTGCCAGCAGCTTTAGCACAGGGCTGAACACTGAAGCTTTCTTT
CASSFSTGLNTEAFF
>13|TRBV18|-|TRBJ1-1|TRBD1
TGTGCCAGCTCACCACAGGGGGCTACTGAAGCTTTCTTT
CASSPQGATEAFF
>15|TRBV2|few|TRBJ2-2|-
TGTGCCAGCATGAGGGCACCTACGAACACCGGGGAGCTGTTTTTT
CASMRAPTNTGELFF
>15|TRBV7-9|-|TRBJ1-6|-
TGTGCCAGCAGCTTAGAATACAGCCTAAATTCACCCCTCCACTTT
CASSLEYSLNSPLHF
>14|TRBV30|-|TRBJ2-2|-
TGTGCCTGGAAGAAGCAGGGTAACACCGGGGAGCTGTTTTTT
CAWKKQGNTGELFF
>14|TRBV15|-|TRBJ1-2|-
TGTGCCACCAGCGACCGGGACACCTTCTATGGCTACACCTTC
CATSDRDTFYGYTF
>15|TRBV6-6|once|TRBJ1-6|-
TGTGCCAGCAGTTCCGCCGAGCCTCGTAATTCACCCCTCCACTTT
CASSSAEPRNSPLHF
>13|TRBV5-1|-|TRBJ2-2|-
TGCGCCAGCAGCTTGGGTCATCCCGGGGAGCTGTTTTTT
CASSLGHPGELFF
>13|TRBV5-1|many|TRBJ2-5|-
TGCGCCAGCAGCTTGGCCCGGCAAGAGACCCAGTACTTC
CASSLARQETQYF
>15|TRBV2|-|TRBJ1-1|TRBD1
TGTGCCAGCAGTGTAGGGGACAGGGAGGACACTGAAGCTTTCTTT
CASSVGDREDTEAFF
>13|TRBV6-5|-|TRBJ2-1|-
TGTGCCACCGGTCAGACTAAAAACAATGAGCAGTTCTTC
CATGQTKNNEQFF
>14|TRBV6-5|-|TRBJ2-1|TRBD1
TGTGCCAGCAATTGGGACAGGGGAGGGTATGAGCAGTTCTTC
CASNWDRGGYEQFF